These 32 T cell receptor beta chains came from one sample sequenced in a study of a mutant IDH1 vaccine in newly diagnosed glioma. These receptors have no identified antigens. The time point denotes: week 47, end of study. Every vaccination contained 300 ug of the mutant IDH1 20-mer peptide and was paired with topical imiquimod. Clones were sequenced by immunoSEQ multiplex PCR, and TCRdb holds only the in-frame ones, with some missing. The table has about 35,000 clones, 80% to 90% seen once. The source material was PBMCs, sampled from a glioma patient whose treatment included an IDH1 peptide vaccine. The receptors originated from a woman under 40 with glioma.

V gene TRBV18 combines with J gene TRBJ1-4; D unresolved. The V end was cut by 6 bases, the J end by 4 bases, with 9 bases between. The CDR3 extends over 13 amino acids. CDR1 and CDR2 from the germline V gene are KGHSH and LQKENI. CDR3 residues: CASSLAGNEKLFF. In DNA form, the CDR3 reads TGTGCCAGCTCTCTCGCGGGTAATGAAAAACTGTTTTTT.

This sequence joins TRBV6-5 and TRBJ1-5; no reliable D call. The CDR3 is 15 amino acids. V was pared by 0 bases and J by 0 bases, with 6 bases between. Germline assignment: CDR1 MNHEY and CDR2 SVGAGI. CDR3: CASSYSKNSNQPQHF. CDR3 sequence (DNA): TGTGCCAGCAGTTACTCGAAAAATAGCAATCAGCCCCAGCATTTT.

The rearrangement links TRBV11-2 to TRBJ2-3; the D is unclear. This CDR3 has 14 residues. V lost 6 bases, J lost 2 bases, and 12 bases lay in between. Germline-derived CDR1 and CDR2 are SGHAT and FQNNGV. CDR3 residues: CASRFSWATDTQYF. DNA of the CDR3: TGTGCCAGCAGGTTCTCGTGGGCCACAGATACGCAGTATTTT.

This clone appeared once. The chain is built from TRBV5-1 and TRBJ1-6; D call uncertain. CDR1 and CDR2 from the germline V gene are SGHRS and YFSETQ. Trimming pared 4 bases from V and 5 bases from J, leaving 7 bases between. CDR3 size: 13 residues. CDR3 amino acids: CASSREDNSPLHF. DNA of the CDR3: TGCGCCAGCAGCCGGGAAGATAATTCACCCCTCCACTTT. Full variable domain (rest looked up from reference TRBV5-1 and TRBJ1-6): KAGVTQTPRYLIKTRGQQVTLSCSPISGHRSVSWYQQTPGQGLQFLFEYFSETQRNKGNFPGRFSGRQFSNSRSEMNVSTLELGDSALYLCASSREDNSPLHFGNGTRLTVT.

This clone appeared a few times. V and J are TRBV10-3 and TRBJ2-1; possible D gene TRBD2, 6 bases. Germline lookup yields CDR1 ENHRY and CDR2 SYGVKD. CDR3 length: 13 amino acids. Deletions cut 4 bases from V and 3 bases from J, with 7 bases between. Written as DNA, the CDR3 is TGTGCCATCAGTGGACTAGACTACAATGAGCAGTTCTTC. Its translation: CAISGLDYNEQFF.

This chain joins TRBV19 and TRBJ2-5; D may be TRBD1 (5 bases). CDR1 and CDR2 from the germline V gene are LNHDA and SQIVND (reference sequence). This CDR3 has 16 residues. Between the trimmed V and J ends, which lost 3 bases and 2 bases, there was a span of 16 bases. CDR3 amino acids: CASSIRVRPGQETQYF. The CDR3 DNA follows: TGTGCCAGTAGTATTAGGGTCAGGCCAGGGCAAGAGACCCAGTACTTC. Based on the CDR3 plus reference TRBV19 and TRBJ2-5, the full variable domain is DGGITQSPKYLFRKEGQNVTLSCEQNLNHDAMYWYRQDPGQGLRLIYYSQIVNDFQKGDIAEGYSVSREKKESFPLTVTSAQKNPTAFYLCASSIRVRPGQETQYFGPGTRLLVL.

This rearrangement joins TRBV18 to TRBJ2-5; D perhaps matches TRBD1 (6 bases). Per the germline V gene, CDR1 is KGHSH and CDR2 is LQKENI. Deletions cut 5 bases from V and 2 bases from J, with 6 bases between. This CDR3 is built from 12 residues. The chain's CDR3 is CASSGQQETQYF. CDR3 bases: TGTGCCAGCTCAGGACAGCAAGAGACCCAGTACTTC.

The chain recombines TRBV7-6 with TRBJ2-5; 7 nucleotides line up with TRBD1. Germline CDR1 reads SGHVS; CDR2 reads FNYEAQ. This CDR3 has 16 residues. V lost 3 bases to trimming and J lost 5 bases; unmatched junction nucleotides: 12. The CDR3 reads CASSFRDSIFWETQYF. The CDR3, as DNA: TGTGCCAGCAGCTTCCGGGACAGCATTTTTTGGGAGACCCAGTACTTC. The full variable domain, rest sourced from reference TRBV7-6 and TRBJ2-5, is GAGVSQSPRYKVTKRGQDVALRCDPISGHVSLYWYRQALGQGPEFLTYFNYEAQQDKSGLPNDRFSAERPEGSISTLTIQRTEQRDSAMYRCASSFRDSIFWETQYFGPGTRLLVL.

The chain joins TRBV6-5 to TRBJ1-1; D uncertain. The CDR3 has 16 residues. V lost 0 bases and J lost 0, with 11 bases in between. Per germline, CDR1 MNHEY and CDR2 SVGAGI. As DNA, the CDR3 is TGTGCCAGCAGTTACTCGGTGGGGAAAATGAACACTGAAGCTTTCTTT. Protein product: CASSYSVGKMNTEAFF.

In DNA form, the CDR3 reads TGCAGTGCTAGAGTACAGCTTGAAGCTTTCTTT. This encodes CSARVQLEAFF. The chain joins TRBV20-1 to TRBJ1-1, with no clear D. Germline loops: CDR1 DFQATT, CDR2 SNEGSKA (reference sequence). The CDR3 totals 11 residues. The V gene lost 1 base and the J gene lost 7 bases, with 7 bases spanning the gap.

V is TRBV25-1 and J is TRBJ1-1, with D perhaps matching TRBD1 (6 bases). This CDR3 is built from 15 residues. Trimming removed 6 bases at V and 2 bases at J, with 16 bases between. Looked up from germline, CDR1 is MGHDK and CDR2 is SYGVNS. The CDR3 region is CASRGQGQKNTEAFF. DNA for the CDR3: TGTGCCAGCAGAGGTCAAGGACAGAAAAACACTGAAGCTTTCTTT.

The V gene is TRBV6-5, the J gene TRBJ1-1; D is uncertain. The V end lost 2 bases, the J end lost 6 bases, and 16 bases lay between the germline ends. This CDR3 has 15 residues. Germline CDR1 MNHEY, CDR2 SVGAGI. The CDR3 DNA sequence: TGTGCCAGCAGTTACCTTTTTTCGGCTCGGGCTGAAGCTTTCTTT. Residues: CASSYLFSARAEAFF.

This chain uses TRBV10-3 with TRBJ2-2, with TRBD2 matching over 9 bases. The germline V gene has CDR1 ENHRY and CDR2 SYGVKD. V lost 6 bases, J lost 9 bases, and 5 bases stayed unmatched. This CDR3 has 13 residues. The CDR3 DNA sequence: TGTGCCATCAGCCGCGGGGGGGGCCGGGAGCTGTTTTTT. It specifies CAISRGGGRELFF.

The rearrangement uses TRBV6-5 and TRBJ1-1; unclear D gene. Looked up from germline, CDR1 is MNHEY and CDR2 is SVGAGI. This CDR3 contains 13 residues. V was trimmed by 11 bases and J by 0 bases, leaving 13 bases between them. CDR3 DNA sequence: TGTGCCTCGCGGAGGTTTATGAACACTGAAGCTTTCTTT. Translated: CASRRFMNTEAFF.

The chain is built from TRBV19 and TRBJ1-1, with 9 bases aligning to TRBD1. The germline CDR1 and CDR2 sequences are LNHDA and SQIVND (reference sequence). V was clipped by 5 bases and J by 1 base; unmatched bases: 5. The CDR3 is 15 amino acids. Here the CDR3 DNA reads TGTGCCAGTAGTGTGGGACAGGGAAAGAACACTGAAGCTTTCTTT. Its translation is CASSVGQGKNTEAFF. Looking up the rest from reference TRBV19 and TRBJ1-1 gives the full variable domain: DGGITQSPKYLFRKEGQNVTLSCEQNLNHDAMYWYRQDPGQGLRLIYYSQIVNDFQKGDIAEGYSVSREKKESFPLTVTSAQKNPTAFYLCASSVGQGKNTEAFFGQGTRLTVV.

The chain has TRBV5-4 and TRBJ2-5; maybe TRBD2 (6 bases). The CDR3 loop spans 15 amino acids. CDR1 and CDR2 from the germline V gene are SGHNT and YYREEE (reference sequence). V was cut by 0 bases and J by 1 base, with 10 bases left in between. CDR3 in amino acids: CASSLARDFQETQYF. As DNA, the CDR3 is TGTGCCAGCAGCTTGGCGCGGGACTTCCAAGAGACCCAGTACTTC.

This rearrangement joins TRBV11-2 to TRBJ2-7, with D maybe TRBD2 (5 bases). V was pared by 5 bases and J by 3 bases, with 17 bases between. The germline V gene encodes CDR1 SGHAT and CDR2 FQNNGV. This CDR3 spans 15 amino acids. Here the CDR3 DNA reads TGTGCCAGCAGCCTCGCCGGGCACGGAGGCTACGAGCAGTACTTC. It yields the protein CASSLAGHGGYEQYF.

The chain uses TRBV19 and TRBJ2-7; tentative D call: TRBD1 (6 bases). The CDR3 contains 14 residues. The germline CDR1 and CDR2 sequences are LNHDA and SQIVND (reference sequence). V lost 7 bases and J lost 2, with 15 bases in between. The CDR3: CASTLGAGPYEQYF. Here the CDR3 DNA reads TGTGCCAGTACCCTGGGGGCAGGTCCCTACGAGCAGTACTTC.

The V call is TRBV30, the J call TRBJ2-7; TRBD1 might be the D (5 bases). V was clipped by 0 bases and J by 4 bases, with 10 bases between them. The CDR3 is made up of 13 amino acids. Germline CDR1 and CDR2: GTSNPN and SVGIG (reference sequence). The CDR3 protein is CAWSVQGLYEQYF. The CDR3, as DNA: TGTGCCTGGAGTGTGCAGGGCCTTTACGAGCAGTACTTC.

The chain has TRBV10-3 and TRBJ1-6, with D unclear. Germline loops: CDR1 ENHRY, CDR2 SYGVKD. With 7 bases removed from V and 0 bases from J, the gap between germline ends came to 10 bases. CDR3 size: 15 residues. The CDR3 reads CAITQEISYNSPLHF. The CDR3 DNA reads TGTGCCATCACCCAGGAGATCTCCTATAATTCACCCCTCCACTTT.

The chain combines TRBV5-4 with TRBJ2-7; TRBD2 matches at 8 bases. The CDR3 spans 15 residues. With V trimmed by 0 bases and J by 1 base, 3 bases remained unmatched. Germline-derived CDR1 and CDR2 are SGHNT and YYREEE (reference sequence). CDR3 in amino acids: CASSLAGLGSYEQYF. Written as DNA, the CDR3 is TGTGCCAGCAGCTTGGCGGGACTAGGGTCCTACGAGCAGTACTTC.

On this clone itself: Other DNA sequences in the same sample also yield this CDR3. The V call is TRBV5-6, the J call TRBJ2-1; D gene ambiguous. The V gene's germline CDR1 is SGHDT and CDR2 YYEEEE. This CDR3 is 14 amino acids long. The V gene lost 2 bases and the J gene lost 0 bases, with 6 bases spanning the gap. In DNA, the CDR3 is TGTGCCAGCAGCTTCCCCAGCTCCTACAATGAGCAGTTCTTC. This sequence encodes CASSFPSSYNEQFF.

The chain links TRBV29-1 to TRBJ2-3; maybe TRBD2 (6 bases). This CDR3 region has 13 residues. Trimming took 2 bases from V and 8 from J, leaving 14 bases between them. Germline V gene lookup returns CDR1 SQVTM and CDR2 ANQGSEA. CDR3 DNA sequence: TGCAGCGTTGAACCCTTGATGGGGGGTACGCAGTATTTT. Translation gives CSVEPLMGGTQYF.

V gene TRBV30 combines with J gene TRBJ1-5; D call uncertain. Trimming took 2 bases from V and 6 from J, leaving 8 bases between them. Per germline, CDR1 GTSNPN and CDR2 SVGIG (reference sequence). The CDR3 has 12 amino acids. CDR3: CAWSQGIQPQHF. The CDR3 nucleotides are TGTGCCTGGAGTCAAGGGATTCAGCCCCAGCATTTT.

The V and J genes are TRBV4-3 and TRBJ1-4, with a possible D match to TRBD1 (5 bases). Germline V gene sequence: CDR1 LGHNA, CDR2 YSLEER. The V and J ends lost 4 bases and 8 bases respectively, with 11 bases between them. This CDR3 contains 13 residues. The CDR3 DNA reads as TGCGCCAGCAGCCGCCGGGGGAAGGAAAAACTGTTTTTT. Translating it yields CASSRRGKEKLFF.

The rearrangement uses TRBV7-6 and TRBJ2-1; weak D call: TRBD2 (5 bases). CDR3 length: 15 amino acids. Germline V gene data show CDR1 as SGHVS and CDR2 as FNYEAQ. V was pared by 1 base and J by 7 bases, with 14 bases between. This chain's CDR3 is CASSLGTGSMNEQFF. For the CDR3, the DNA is TGTGCCAGCAGCTTAGGGACGGGGTCGATGAATGAGCAGTTCTTC.

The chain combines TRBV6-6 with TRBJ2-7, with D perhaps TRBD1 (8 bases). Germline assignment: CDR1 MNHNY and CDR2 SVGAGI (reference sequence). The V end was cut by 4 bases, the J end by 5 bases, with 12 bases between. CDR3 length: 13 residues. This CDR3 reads CASSWGGQDEQYF. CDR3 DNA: TGTGCCAGCAGTTGGGGGGGACAGGACGAGCAGTACTTC.

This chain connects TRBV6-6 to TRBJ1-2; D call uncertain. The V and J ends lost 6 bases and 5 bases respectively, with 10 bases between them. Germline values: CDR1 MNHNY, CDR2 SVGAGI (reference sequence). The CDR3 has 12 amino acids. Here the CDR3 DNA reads TGTGCCAGCAGCGACACCTGGTATGGCTACACCTTC. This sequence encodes CASSDTWYGYTF.

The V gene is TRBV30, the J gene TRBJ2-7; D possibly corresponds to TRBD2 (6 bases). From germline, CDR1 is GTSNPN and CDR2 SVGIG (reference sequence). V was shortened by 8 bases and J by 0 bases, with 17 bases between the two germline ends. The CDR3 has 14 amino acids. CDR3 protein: CAVSLGGSSYEQYF. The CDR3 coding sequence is TGTGCCGTAAGCCTCGGGGGTAGCTCCTACGAGCAGTACTTC.

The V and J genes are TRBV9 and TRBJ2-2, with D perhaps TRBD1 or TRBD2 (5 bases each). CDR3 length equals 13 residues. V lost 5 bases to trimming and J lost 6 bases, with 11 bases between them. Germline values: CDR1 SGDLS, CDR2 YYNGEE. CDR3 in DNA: TGTGCCAGCAGATACCGGGACCCCGGGGAGCTGTTTTTT. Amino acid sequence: CASRYRDPGELFF.

Here the CDR3 reads CASRRQGRRSEAFF. CDR3 nucleotide sequence: TGCGCCAGTCGAAGGCAGGGAAGGCGGAGTGAAGCTTTCTTT. V gene TRBV4-1 combines with J gene TRBJ1-1, with D perhaps matching TRBD1 (5 bases). V was shortened by 9 bases and J by 7 bases, with 21 bases between the two germline ends. CDR1 MGHRA and CDR2 YSYEKL come from the germline V gene. This CDR3 region has 14 residues.

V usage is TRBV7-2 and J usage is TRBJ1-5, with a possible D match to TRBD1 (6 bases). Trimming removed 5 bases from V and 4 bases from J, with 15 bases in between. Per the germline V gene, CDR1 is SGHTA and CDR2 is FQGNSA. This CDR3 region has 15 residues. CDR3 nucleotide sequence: TGTGCCAGCAGCGCCAGGGGTGGTGGAAATCAGCCCCAGCATTTT. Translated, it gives CASSARGGGNQPQHF.